This is a list of T cell receptor beta chains from one sample in a study of healthy donors' naive CD4 and CD8 T cells. TCRdb analysed the reads with MiXCR anew, one entry per CDR3 protein. This table holds about 180,000 distinct CDR3 sequences, 74% found once. The sequencing sample was made of naive CD4+ and CD8+ T cells sorted from blood, pooled from several donors. The receptors stem from a pool of human donors in good health; the sample pools cells from several healthy donors. CDR3s include the opening cysteine and the closing phenylalanine or tryptophan. The D gene is left open where the match is weak. Clone size appears in some rows only: once, few, many, or a class for an expanded clone.

v_gene	d_gene	abundance	j_gene	CDR3nt	CDR3aa
TRBV10-3	.	.	TRBJ2-5	TGTGCCACCCAAGGCCCGAGCCAAGAGACCCAGTACTTC	CATQGPSQETQYF
TRBV6-2/TRBV6-3	.	.	TRBJ2-1	TGTGCCAGCAGGGCCCGGGACCCTAACAATGAGCAGTTCTTC	CASRARDPNNEQFF
TRBV29-1	TRBD1	.	TRBJ2-5	TGCAGCGTAGGGACAGGCCTCCCAGGGACCCAGTACTTC	CSVGTGLPGTQYF
TRBV18	.	.	TRBJ1-3	TGTGCCAGCACCGACAGCTCTGGAAACACCATATATTTT	CASTDSSGNTIYF
TRBV19	TRBD2	few	TRBJ2-5	TGTGCCAGTACCGGGGCGGGGGACCAGTACTTC	CASTGAGDQYF
TRBV6-5	.	.	TRBJ2-7	TGTGCCAGCAGTTACTCAGGGGATGAGCAGTACTTC	CASSYSGDEQYF
TRBV29-1	.	once	TRBJ1-1	TGCAGCGTTGAAGATCTTAAGGGGTCGGACGCTTTCTTT	CSVEDLKGSDAFF
TRBV12-5	.	.	TRBJ2-7	TGTGCTAGTGGTTTGGTACGTTACGAGCAGTACTTC	CASGLVRYEQYF
TRBV29-1	.	few	TRBJ1-2	TGCAGCGTTAACGAGAGATCGGGCTACACCTTC	CSVNERSGYTF
TRBV29-1	.	.	TRBJ1-1	TGCAGCACCCGAGCGAGCGGGAACACTGAAGCTTTCTTT	CSTRASGNTEAFF
TRBV30	TRBD1	.	TRBJ2-1	TGTGCCTGGAGGTGGGGACAGACCGACAATGAGCAGTTCTTC	CAWRWGQTDNEQFF
TRBV6-1	.	.	TRBJ1-1	TGTGCCGGGAGACAGACCATGAACACTGAAGCTTTCTTT	CAGRQTMNTEAFF
TRBV6-2/TRBV6-3	.	.	TRBJ2-1	TGTGCCAGCAGTTACCAGGGACAAGTAGGCTACAATGAGCAGTTCTTC	CASSYQGQVGYNEQFF
TRBV27	TRBD2	.	TRBJ2-7	TGTGCCAGCAGTTGGGAGGGTTCCTACGAGCAGTACTTC	CASSWEGSYEQYF
TRBV29-1	.	.	TRBJ1-5	TGCAGCGTCAGATCGACGGGAAGCAATCAGCCCCAGCATTTT	CSVRSTGSNQPQHF
TRBV5-4	.	.	TRBJ2-7	TGTGCCAGCAGCTTGGATTTCTCCGAGCAGTACTTC	CASSLDFSEQYF
TRBV18	.	.	TRBJ1-2	TGTGCCAGCTTCCTAACGGGACAACATGGCTACACCTTC	CASFLTGQHGYTF
TRBV27	TRBD2	.	TRBJ2-7	TGTGCCAGCAATTCCGGGACTAGCGTCCACGAGCAGTACTTC	CASNSGTSVHEQYF
TRBV30	.	few	TRBJ1-1	TGTGCCTGGGATGAGGACACTGAAGCTTTCTTT	CAWDEDTEAFF
TRBV20-1	TRBD1	once	TRBJ1-1	TGCAGTGCTAGAGGCCCAAAGACAGGGGGCGCGACTGAAGCTTTCTTT	CSARGPKTGGATEAFF
TRBV29-1	TRBD1	few	TRBJ1-1	TGCAGCGCATTAGCATTACAGGGGGCGAGGGCGGGGGACACTGAAGCTTTCTTT	CSALALQGARAGDTEAFF
TRBV10-3	.	.	TRBJ1-6	TGTGCCATCAGTGTCCCCGACTCCTATAATTCACCCCTCCACTTT	CAISVPDSYNSPLHF
TRBV29-1	.	few	TRBJ2-1	TGCAGCGTTGACAACAATGAGCAGTTCTTC	CSVDNNEQFF
TRBV27	TRBD1	.	TRBJ1-2	TGTGCCAGCAGCGGGACAGGGCAATACTATGGCTACACCTTC	CASSGTGQYYGYTF
TRBV19	.	.	TRBJ2-5	TGTGCCAGTAGGCCGACCCAGTACTTC	CASRPTQYF
TRBV18	.	.	TRBJ2-7	TGTGCCAGCTCACCACGGGCAGACGAGGCCTACGAGCAGTACTTC	CASSPRADEAYEQYF
TRBV18	TRBD2	.	TRBJ2-7	TGTGCCAGCTCAGGGACTAGCGGGCTCAGCTCCTACGAGCAGTACTTC	CASSGTSGLSSYEQYF
TRBV5-6	.	.	TRBJ2-1	TGTGCCAGCAGCTTGGACGGCTCCTACAATGAGCAGTTCTTC	CASSLDGSYNEQFF
TRBV6-2/TRBV6-3	.	.	TRBJ2-1	TGTGCCAGCAGTTCACTGGCCCCGGAGCAGTTCTTC	CASSSLAPEQFF
TRBV27	.	.	TRBJ2-1	TGTGCCAACAGTTCCAGGGCCGTATACAATGAGCAGTTCTTC	CANSSRAVYNEQFF
TRBV13	.	.	TRBJ2-1	TGTGCCAGCAGCTTAGGACGGGAGAGCTCCTACAATGAGCAGTTCTTC	CASSLGRESSYNEQFF
TRBV6-5	.	.	TRBJ2-1	TGTGCCAGCAGTAACCGGGACGCATCCTACAATGAGCAGTTCTTC	CASSNRDASYNEQFF
TRBV30	TRBD1	once	TRBJ1-1	TGTGCCTCTATATTAGGACAGGGGTGGACTGAAGCTTTCTTT	CASILGQGWTEAFF
TRBV27	.	.	TRBJ2-3	TGTGCCAGCAGTCCCTATAGCACAGATACGCAGTATTTT	CASSPYSTDTQYF
TRBV7-9	.	.	TRBJ1-2	TGTGCTAGCAGCCGTGGCGGGGTGGGCGGCTACACCTTC	CASSRGGVGGYTF
TRBV2	.	.	TRBJ1-2	TGTGCCAGCAGTGAGGGGCGACAGGCGCTCTACACCTTC	CASSEGRQALYTF
TRBV20-1	TRBD1	.	TRBJ1-2	TGCAGTGCCCTACTGGGACAGGGGCCTACTGGCTACACCTTC	CSALLGQGPTGYTF
TRBV19	.	few	TRBJ2-5	TGTGCCAGTAGTACACAACCGCCAGCGACCCAGTACTTC	CASSTQPPATQYF
TRBV29-1	.	.	TRBJ2-5	TGCAGCGTTGAGAATGCGGAGAGGGGCCAAGAGACCCAGTACTTC	CSVENAERGQETQYF
TRBV19	.	.	TRBJ2-7	TGTGCCAGTGGCCGTATAGGTGACGAGCAGTACTTC	CASGRIGDEQYF
TRBV19	.	few	TRBJ2-7	TGTGCCAGTACTAGGACGTACGAGCAGTACTTC	CASTRTYEQYF
TRBV19	.	.	TRBJ2-3	TGTGCCAGTAGCCGAGGGATGGAGGATACGCAGTATTTT	CASSRGMEDTQYF
TRBV29-1	TRBD1	.	TRBJ2-5	TGCAGCGTTAGACAGGGAACCGTACGACGCGAGACCCAGTACTTC	CSVRQGTVRRETQYF
TRBV5-1	.	.	TRBJ2-7	TGCGCCAGCAGCTTGGAAAAGGGCGAGCAGTACTTC	CASSLEKGEQYF
TRBV19	.	.	TRBJ1-1	TGTGCCAGTAGTATAGCCGGTAGGACTGAAGCTTTCTTT	CASSIAGRTEAFF
TRBV29-1	.	few	TRBJ1-5	TGCAGCGTCTCAACAGGGTTTAGCAATCAGCCCCAGCATTTT	CSVSTGFSNQPQHF
TRBV27	.	.	TRBJ1-5	TGTGCCAGCAGTCCCTGGTTTGGTGGCAATCAGCCCCAGCATTTT	CASSPWFGGNQPQHF
TRBV29-1	TRBD1	.	TRBJ2-3	TGCAGCGTCACAGACAGGGGTCGGACAGATACGCAGTATTTT	CSVTDRGRTDTQYF
TRBV20-1	.	.	TRBJ2-7	TGCAGTGCTAGAGACGGGAGAAGATCCTACGAGCAGTACTTC	CSARDGRRSYEQYF
TRBV30	.	.	TRBJ1-1	TGTGCCTGGAGCTGGGGGGCGAGGACTGAAGCTTTCTTT	CAWSWGARTEAFF
TRBV6-5	TRBD2	.	TRBJ2-3	TGTGCCAGCAGTTACGATAGCGGGGGACCAGATACGCAGTATTTT	CASSYDSGGPDTQYF
TRBV10-3	.	.	TRBJ1-2	TGTGCCATCAGTGATTTTAGCAGGCAGAGATACTATGGCTACACCTTC	CAISDFSRQRYYGYTF
TRBV29-1	.	.	TRBJ2-3	TGCAGCGTGGAAGGACTATCTGCAGATACGCAGTATTTT	CSVEGLSADTQYF
TRBV29-1	TRBD2	.	TRBJ2-1	TGCAGCGTGGGGGGACTAGCGGGAGGGCACTACAATGAGCAGTTCTTC	CSVGGLAGGHYNEQFF
TRBV20-1	TRBD2	.	TRBJ2-7	TGCAGTGCAACCGGGACTAGCGCCGAGCAGTACTTC	CSATGTSAEQYF